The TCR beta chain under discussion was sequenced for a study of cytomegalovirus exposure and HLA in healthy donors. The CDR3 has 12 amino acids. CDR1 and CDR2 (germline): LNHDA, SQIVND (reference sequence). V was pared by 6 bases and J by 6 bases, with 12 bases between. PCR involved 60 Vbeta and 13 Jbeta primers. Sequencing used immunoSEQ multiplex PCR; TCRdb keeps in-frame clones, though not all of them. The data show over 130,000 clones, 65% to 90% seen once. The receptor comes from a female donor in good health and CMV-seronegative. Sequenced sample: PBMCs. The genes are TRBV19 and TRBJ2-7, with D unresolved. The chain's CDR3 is CASSRTPGEQYF. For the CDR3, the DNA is TGTGCCAGTAGCCGAACCCCCGGCGAGCAGTACTTC.